The rows below give T cell receptor beta chains drawn from one sample of a study of blood T cells in healthy people across ages. Using its own MiXCR run on the 5' RACE reads, TCRdb lists one record per CDR3 protein. The sample has about 670,000 distinct CDR3 sequences, 35% to 50% seen once. Sequencing used blood. The receptors derive from a man at least 80 years old in good health. The CDR3 runs from the conserved cysteine through the conserved F or W. The order of the fields is D gene, J gene, clone size, V gene, CDR3 protein, CDR3 DNA. The D gene is left open where the match is weak. Rows may omit the clone size; those that give it use once, few, many or a size class.

D: .
J: TRBJ2-3
size: .
V: TRBV12-3/TRBV12-4
CDR3: CASSRTSTDTQYF
DNA: TGTGCCAGCAGTCGGACGTCCACAGATACGCAGTATTTT

D: TRBD2
J: TRBJ2-3
size: many
V: TRBV7-2
CDR3: CASSATSGGPQDTQYF
DNA: TGTGCCAGCAGCGCTACTAGCGGGGGACCTCAGGATACGCAGTATTTT

D: .
J: TRBJ1-2
size: few
V: TRBV30
CDR3: CAWSSLGGYTF
DNA: TGTGCCTGGAGTTCCCTTGGAGGCTACACCTTC

D: TRBD1
J: TRBJ2-1
size: many
V: TRBV20-1
CDR3: CSVPGQGVDEQFF
DNA: TGCAGTGTACCGGGACAGGGGGTCGATGAGCAGTTCTTC

D: TRBD2
J: TRBJ2-5
size: .
V: TRBV20-1
CDR3: CSARDQAREQYF
DNA: TGCAGTGCTAGAGATCAGGCGCGGGAGCAGTACTTC

D: .
J: TRBJ2-7
size: .
V: TRBV28
CDR3: CASSVSPDYEQYF
DNA: TGTGCCAGCAGTGTCAGTCCGGACTACGAGCAGTACTTC

D: TRBD1
J: TRBJ2-5
size: .
V: TRBV7-8
CDR3: CASSPQRGQGEETQYF
DNA: TGTGCCAGCAGCCCCCAAAGGGGACAGGGTGAAGAGACCCAGTACTTC

D: .
J: TRBJ2-3
size: many
V: TRBV10-3
CDR3: CAIRAGNSASTDTQYF
DNA: TGTGCCATCAGGGCTGGGAATAGCGCTAGCACAGATACGCAGTATTTT

D: TRBD1
J: TRBJ2-7
size: few
V: TRBV20-1
CDR3: CSALTGTDQTGQYF
DNA: TGCAGTGCACTAACCGGGACAGATCAAACGGGGCAGTACTTC

D: .
J: TRBJ2-5
size: .
V: TRBV7-2
CDR3: CASSLEAGRKTQYF
DNA: TGTGCCAGCAGCTTAGAGGCGGGTAGGAAGACCCAGTACTTC

D: TRBD1
J: TRBJ1-6
size: .
V: TRBV7-2
CDR3: CASSPRTGGLGSPLHF
DNA: TGTGCCAGCAGCCCAAGGACAGGGGGCTTAGGTTCACCCCTCCACTTT

D: .
J: TRBJ1-2
size: many
V: TRBV28
CDR3: CLGGRSGGYTF
DNA: TGTCTCGGGGGCCGGTCGGGTGGCTACACCTTC

D: .
J: TRBJ1-1
size: .
V: TRBV29-1
CDR3: CSVATGHYEAFF
DNA: TGCAGCGTAGCGACAGGCCACTATGAAGCTTTCTTT

D: .
J: TRBJ2-1
size: many
V: TRBV3-1
CDR3: CASSQGPNEQFF
DNA: TGTGCCAGCAGCCAAGGACCCAATGAGCAGTTCTTC